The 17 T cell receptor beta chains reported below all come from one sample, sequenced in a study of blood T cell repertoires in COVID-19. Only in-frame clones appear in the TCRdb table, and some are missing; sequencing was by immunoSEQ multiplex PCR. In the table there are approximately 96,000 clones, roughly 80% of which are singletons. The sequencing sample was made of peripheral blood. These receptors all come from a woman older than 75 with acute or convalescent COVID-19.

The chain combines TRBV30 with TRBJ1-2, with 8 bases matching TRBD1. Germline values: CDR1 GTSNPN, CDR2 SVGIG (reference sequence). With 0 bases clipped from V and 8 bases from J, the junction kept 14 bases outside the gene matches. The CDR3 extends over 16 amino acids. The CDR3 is CAWSVRQGARLRGYTF. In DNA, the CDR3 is TGTGCCTGGAGTGTACGGCAGGGGGCGCGGCTTAGGGGCTACACCTTC.

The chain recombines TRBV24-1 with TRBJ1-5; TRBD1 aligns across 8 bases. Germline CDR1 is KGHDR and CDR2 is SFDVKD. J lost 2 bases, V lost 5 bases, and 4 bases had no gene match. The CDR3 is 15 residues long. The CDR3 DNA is TGTGCCACCAGTGCAGGGGGCGGTGGCAATCAGCCCCAGCATTTT. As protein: CATSAGGGGNQPQHF.

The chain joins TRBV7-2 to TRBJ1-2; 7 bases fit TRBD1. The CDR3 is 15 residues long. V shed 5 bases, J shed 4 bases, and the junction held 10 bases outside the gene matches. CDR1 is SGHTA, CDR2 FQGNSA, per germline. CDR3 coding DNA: TGTGCCAGCAGCCCTCGGGGGACAGCTGTCTATGGCTACACCTTC. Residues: CASSPRGTAVYGYTF.

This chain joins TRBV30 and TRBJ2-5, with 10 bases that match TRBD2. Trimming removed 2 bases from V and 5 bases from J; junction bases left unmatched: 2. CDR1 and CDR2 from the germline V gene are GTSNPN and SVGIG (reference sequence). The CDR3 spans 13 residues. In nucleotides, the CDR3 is TGTGCCTGGAGTAGCGGGGGGGCGGAGACCCAGTACTTC. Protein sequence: CAWSSGGAETQYF.

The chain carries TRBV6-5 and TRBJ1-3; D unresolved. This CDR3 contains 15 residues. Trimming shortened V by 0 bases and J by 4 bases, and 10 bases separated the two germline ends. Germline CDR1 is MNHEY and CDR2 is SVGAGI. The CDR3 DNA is TGTGCCAGCAGTTACTCGGCCGGGAAAGGAAACACCATATATTTT. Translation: CASSYSAGKGNTIYF.

The CDR3 is CASSSGQGSQETQYF. As DNA, the CDR3 is TGTGCCAGCAGCTCAGGACAGGGCTCCCAAGAGACCCAGTACTTC. The genes are TRBV11-3 and TRBJ2-5; 8 nucleotides match TRBD1. This CDR3 has 15 amino acids. V dropped 4 bases and J dropped 1; count of bases not matched to a gene: 5. In germline, CDR1 is SGHNT, CDR2 YENEEA.

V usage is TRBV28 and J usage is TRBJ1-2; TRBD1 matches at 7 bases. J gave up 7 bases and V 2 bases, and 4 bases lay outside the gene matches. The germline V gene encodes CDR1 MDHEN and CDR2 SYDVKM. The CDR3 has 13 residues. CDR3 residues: CASSLTGTVGYTF. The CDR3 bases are TGTGCCAGCAGTTTAACCGGGACAGTTGGCTACACCTTC.

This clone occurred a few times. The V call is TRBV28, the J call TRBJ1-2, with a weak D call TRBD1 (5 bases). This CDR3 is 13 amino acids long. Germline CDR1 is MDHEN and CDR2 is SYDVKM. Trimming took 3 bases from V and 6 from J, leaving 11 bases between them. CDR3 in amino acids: CASSFSSGNGYTF. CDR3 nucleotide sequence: TGTGCCAGCAGTTTTTCCTCAGGGAATGGCTACACCTTC.

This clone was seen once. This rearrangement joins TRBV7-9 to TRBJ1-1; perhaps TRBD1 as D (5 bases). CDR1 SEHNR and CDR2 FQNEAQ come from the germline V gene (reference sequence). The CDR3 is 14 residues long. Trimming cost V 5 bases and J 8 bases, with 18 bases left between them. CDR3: CASSPSLGASEAFF. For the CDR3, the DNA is TGTGCCAGCAGCCCTTCATTAGGGGCTTCGGAAGCTTTCTTT.

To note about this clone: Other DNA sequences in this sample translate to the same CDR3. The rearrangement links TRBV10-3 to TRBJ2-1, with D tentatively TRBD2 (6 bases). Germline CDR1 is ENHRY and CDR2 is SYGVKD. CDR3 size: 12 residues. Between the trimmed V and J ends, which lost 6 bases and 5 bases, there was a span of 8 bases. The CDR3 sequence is CAIRGGNNEQFF. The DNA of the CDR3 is TGTGCCATCAGGGGGGGTAACAATGAGCAGTTCTTC.

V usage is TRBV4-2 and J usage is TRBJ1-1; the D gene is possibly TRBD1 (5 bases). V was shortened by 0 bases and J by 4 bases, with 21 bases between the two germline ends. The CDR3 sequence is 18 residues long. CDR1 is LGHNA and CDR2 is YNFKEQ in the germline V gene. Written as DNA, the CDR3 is TGTGCCAGCAGCCAAGAATCCCTTAACCTTGACAGTCCCACTGAAGCTTTCTTT. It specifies CASSQESLNLDSPTEAFF.

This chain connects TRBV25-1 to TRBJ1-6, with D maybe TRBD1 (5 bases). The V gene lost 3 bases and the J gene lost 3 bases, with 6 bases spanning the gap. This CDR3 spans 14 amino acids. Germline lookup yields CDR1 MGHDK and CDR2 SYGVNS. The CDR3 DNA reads TGTGCCAGCAGTGATGGACACTATAATTCACCCCTCCACTTT. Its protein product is CASSDGHYNSPLHF.

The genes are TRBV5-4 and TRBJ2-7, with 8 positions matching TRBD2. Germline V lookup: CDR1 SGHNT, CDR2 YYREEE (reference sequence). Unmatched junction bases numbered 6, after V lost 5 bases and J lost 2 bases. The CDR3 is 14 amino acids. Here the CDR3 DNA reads TGTGCCAGCAGTCGGGAGGGGGTTCCCTACGAGCAGTACGTC. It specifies CASSREGVPYEQYV.

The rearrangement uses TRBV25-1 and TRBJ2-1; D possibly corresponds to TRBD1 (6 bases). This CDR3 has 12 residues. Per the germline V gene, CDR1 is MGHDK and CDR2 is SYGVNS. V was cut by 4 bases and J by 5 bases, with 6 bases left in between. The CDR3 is CASSGDNNEQFF. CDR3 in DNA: TGTGCCAGCAGTGGGGACAACAATGAGCAGTTCTTC.

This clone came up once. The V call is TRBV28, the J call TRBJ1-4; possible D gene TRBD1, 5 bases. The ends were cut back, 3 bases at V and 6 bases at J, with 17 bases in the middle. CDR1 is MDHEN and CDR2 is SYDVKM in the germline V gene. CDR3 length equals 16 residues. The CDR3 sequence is CASSLLGRGSDEKLFF. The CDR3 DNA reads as TGTGCCAGCAGTTTGCTTGGAAGGGGTTCGGATGAAAAACTGTTTTTT.

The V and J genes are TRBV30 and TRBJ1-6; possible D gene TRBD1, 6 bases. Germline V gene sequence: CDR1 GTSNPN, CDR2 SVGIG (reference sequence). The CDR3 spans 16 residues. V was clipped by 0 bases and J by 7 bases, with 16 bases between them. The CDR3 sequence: CAWSVGGAATNSPLHF. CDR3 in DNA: TGTGCCTGGAGTGTCGGGGGGGCCGCGACAAATTCACCCCTCCACTTT. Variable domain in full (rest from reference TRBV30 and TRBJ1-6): SQTIHQWPATLVQPVGSPLSLECTVEGTSNPNLYWYRQAAGRGLQLLFYSVGIGQISSEVPQNLSASRPQDRQFILSSKKLLLSDSGFYLCAWSVGGAATNSPLHFGNGTRLTVT.

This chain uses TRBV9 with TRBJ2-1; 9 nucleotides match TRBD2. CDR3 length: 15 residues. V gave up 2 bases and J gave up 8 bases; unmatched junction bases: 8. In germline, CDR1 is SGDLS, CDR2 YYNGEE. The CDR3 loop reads CASSVGSGGLHEQFF. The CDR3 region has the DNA TGTGCCAGCAGCGTTGGTAGCGGGGGCTTACATGAGCAGTTCTTC.